The 7 T cell receptor beta chains given below trace back to one sample, sequenced in a study of T cell responses to AZD1222 COVID-19 vaccine. Method: immunoSEQ multiplex PCR; TCRdb's copy keeps in-frame clones and lacks some. The table records around 190,000 clones, just over 85% of them present only once. The source was peripheral blood, collected on day 0 of AZD1222 vaccination. The receptors here all came from an adult in good health.

This chain uses TRBV7-2 with TRBJ1-5; perhaps TRBD1 as D (5 bases). Looked up from germline, CDR1 is SGHTA and CDR2 is FQGNSA. The CDR3 sequence is 15 residues long. V was clipped by 4 bases and J by 0 bases, with 10 bases between them. The CDR3 nucleotides are TGTGCCAGCAGCTCGGGACTCAATAGCAATCAGCCCCAGCATTTT. Protein product: CASSSGLNSNQPQHF.

This clone was seen more than once but under ten times. This chain joins TRBV28 and TRBJ2-6, with TRBD1 as a possible D gene (5 bases). CDR3 length: 19 residues. Germline V lookup: CDR1 MDHEN, CDR2 SYDVKM. Trimming stripped 3 bases from V and 0 bases from J, with 18 bases between. CDR3 nucleotides: TGTGCCAGCAGTTTGACGGTGGGGCAGTCGTCCTCTGGGGCCAACGTCCTGACTTTC. Translated: CASSLTVGQSSSGANVLTF.

This clone was seen a single time. The chain links TRBV14 to TRBJ2-7; D gene uncertain. Trimming shortened V by 0 bases and J by 2 bases, and 8 bases separated the two germline ends. The CDR3 length is 14 residues. Germline-derived CDR1 and CDR2 are SGHDN and FVKESK. For the CDR3, the DNA is TGTGCCAGCAGCCAAGAGACGAGCACCTACGAGCAGTACTTC. Its translation is CASSQETSTYEQYF.

The chain is built from TRBV28 and TRBJ2-1; D is unclear. Germline V gives CDR1 MDHEN, CDR2 SYDVKM. V was shortened by 6 bases and J by 2 bases, with 11 bases between the two germline ends. This CDR3 contains 14 residues. CDR3 region: CASSGRVPYNEQFF. Written as DNA, the CDR3 is TGTGCCAGCAGCGGAAGGGTTCCCTACAATGAGCAGTTCTTC.

CDR3: CASDYWDSETQYF. The DNA for the CDR3 is TGTGCCAGCGATTACTGGGATAGCGAGACCCAGTACTTC. The rearrangement links TRBV25-1 to TRBJ2-5; D unclear. The ends were cut back, 8 bases at V and 5 bases at J, with 15 bases in the middle. The CDR3 spans 13 residues. The germline V gene encodes CDR1 MGHDK and CDR2 SYGVNS.

In this sample, this clone turned up once. This chain joins TRBV18 and TRBJ2-5; no clear D. The germline V and J ends were trimmed by 6 bases and 6 bases, with 17 bases remaining between them. This CDR3 is 14 amino acids long. CDR1 KGHSH and CDR2 LQKENI come from the germline V gene. The CDR3 DNA follows: TGTGCCAGCTCCCTCTCCGCGCCTAGGAAGACCCAGTACTTC. Encoded protein: CASSLSAPRKTQYF. Supplemented by reference TRBV18 and TRBJ2-5, the full variable domain reads NAGVMQNPRHLVRRRGQEARLRCSPMKGHSHVYWYRQLPEEGLKFMVYLQKENIIDESGMPKERFSAEFPKEGPSILRIQQVVRGDSAAYFCASSLSAPRKTQYFGPGTRLLVL.

The chain has TRBV27 and TRBJ1-1; D call uncertain. The CDR3 contains 14 residues. Germline CDR1 is MNHEY and CDR2 is SMNVEV (reference sequence). Trimming pared 11 bases from V and 0 bases from J, leaving 16 bases between. CDR3 nucleotide sequence: TGTGCCCAGTTTGGGTTGGGCTTGAACACTGAAGCTTTCTTT. This encodes CAQFGLGLNTEAFF.